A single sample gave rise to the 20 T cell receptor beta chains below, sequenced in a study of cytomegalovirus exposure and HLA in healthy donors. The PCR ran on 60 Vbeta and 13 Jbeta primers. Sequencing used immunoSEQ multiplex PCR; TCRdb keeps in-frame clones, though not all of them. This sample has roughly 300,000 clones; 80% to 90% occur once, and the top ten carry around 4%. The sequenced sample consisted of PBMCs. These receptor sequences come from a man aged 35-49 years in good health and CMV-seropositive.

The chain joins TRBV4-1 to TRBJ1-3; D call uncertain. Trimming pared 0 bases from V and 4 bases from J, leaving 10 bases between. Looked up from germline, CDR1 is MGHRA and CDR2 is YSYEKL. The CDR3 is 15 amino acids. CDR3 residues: CASSQESFVGNTIYF. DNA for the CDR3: TGCGCCAGCAGCCAAGAGTCCTTTGTAGGAAACACCATATATTTT.

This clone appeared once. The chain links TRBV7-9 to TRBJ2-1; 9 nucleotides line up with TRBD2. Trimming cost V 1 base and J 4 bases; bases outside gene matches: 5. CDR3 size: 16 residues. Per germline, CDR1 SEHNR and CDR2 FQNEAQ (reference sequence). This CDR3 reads CASSLGASGTYNEQFF. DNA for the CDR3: TGTGCCAGCAGCTTAGGGGCTAGCGGGACTTACAATGAGCAGTTCTTC.

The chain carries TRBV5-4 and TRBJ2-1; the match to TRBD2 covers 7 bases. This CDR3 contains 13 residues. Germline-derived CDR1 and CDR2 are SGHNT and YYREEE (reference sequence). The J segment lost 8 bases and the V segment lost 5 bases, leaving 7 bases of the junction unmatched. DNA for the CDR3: TGTGCCAGCAGTTTTTCGACTAGCTATGAGCAGTTCTTC. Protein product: CASSFSTSYEQFF.

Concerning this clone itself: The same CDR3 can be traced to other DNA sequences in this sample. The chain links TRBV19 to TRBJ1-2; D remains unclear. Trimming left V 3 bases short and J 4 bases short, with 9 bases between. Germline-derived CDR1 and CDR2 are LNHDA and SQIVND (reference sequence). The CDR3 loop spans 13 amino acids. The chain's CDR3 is CASSIDRGYGYTF. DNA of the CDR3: TGTGCCAGTAGTATCGATCGGGGCTATGGCTACACCTTC.

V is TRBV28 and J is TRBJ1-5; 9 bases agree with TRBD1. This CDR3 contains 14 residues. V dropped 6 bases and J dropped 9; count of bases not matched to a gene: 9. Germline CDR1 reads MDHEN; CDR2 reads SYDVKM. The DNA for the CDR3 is TGTGCCAGCAGCCCGACAGGGGGGGGGTGGCCCCAGCATTTT. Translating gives CASSPTGGGWPQHF.

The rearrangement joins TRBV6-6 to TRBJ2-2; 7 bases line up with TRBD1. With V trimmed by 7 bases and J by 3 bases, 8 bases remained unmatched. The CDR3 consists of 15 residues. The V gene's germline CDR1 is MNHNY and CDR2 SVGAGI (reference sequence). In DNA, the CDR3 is TGTGCCAGCAAAGGACAGGCCACGGACACCGGGGAGCTGTTTTTT. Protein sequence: CASKGQATDTGELFF.

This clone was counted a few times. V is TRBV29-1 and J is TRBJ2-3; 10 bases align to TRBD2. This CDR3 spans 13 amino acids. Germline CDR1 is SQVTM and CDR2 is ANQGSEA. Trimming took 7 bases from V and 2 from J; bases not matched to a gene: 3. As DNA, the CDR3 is TGCAGCGGAGCGGGAGGGACCACAGATACGCAGTATTTT. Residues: CSGAGGTTDTQYF.

CDR3 nucleotide sequence: TGTGCCAGCAGTCGACCCGGACAGTTCACAGATACGCAGTATTTT. As protein: CASSRPGQFTDTQYF. The rearrangement links TRBV6-1 to TRBJ2-3; tentative D call: TRBD1 (6 bases). In germline, CDR1 is MNHNS, CDR2 SASEGT. This CDR3 contains 15 residues. Trimming stripped 5 bases from V and 2 bases from J, with 14 bases between.

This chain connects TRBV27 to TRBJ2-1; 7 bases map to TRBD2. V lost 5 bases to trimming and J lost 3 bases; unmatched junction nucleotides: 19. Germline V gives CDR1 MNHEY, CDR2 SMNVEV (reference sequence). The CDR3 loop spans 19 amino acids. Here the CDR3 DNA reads TGTGCCAGCAGTCGCCTCCTAGCGGCCCTTGGGAACGACTACAATGAGCAGTTCTTC. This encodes CASSRLLAALGNDYNEQFF.

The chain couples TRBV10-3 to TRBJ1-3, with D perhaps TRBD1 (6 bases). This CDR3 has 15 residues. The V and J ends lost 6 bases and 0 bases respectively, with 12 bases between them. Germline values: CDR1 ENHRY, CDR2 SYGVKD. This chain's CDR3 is CAISYRVSSGNTIYF. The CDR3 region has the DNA TGTGCCATCAGCTACAGGGTCAGCTCTGGAAACACCATATATTTT.

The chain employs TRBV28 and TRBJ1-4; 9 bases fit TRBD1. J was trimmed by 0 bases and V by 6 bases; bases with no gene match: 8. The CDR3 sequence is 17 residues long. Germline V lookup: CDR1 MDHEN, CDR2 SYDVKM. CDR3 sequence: CASRDRGRGSTNEKLFF. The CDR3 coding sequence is TGTGCCAGCAGGGACAGGGGAAGAGGGTCAACTAATGAAAAACTGTTTTTT.

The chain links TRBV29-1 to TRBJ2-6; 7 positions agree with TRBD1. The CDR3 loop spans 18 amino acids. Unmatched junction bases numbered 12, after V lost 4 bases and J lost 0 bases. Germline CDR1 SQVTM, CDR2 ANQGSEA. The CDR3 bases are TGCAGCGTTGTAGGGGACAGTCCCTTTAGCTCTGGGGCCAACGTCCTGACTTTC. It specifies CSVVGDSPFSSGANVLTF.

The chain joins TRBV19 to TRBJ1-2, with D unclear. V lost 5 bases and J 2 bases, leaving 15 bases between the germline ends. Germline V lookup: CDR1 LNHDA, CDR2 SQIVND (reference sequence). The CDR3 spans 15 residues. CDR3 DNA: TGTGCCAGTAGTTTAGTACCCACATCGAACTATGGCTACACCTTC. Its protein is CASSLVPTSNYGYTF.

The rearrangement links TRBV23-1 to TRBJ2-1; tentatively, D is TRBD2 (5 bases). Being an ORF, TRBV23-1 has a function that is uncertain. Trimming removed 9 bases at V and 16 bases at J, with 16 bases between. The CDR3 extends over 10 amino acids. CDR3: CARLPTTHFF. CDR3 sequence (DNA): TGCGCCAGACTACCGACTACCCATTTCTTC.

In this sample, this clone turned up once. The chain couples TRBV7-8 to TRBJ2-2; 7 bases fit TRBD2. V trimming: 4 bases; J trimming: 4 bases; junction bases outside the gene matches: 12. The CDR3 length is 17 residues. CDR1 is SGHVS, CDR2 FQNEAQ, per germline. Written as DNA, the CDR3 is TGTGCCAGCAGCTCCCCAGCGGGGCAGTCGGGCACCGGGGAGCTGTTTTTT. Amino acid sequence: CASSSPAGQSGTGELFF.

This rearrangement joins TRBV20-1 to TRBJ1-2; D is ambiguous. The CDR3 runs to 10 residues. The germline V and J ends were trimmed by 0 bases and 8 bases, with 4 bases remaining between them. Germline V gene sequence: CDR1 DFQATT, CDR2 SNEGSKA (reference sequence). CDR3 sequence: CSARDGGYTF. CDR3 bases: TGCAGTGCTAGAGACGGGGGCTACACCTTC.

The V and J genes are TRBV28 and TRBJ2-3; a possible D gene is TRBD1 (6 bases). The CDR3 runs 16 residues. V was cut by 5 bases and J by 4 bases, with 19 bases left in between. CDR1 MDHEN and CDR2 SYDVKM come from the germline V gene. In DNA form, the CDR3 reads TGTGCCAGCAGTCCCCCCAGGGGAGAGGTATCAGATACGCAGTATTTT. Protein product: CASSPPRGEVSDTQYF.

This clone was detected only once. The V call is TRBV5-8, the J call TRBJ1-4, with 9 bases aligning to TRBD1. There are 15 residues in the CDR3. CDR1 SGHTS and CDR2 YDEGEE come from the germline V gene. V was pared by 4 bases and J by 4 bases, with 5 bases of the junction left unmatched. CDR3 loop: CASSTGTGSNEKLFF. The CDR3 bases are TGTGCCAGCAGCACCGGGACAGGGAGTAATGAAAAACTGTTTTTT.

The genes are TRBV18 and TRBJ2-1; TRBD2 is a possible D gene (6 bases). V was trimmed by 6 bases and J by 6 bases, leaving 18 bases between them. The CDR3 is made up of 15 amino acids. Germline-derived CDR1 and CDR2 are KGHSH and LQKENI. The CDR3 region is CASSGTWGDPNEQFF. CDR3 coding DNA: TGTGCCAGCTCGGGAACGTGGGGGGATCCCAATGAGCAGTTCTTC.

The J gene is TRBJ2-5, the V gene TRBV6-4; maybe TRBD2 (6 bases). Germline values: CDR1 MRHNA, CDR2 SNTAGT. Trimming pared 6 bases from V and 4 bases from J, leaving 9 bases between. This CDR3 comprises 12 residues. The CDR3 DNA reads TGTGCCAGCAGCCGGGGAGGAGAGACCCAGTACTTC. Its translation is CASSRGGETQYF.